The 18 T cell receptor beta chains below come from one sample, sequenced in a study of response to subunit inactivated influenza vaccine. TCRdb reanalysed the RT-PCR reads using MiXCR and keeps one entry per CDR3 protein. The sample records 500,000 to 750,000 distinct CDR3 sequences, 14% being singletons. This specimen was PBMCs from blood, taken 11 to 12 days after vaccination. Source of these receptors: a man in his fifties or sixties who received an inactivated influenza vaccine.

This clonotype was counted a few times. CDR3 bases: TGTGCCAGCAGCAGCGTAGGAACAGGGCCAACTAATGAAAAACTGTTTTTT. Encoded protein: CASSSVGTGPTNEKLFF. The chain couples TRBV7-9 to TRBJ1-4, with D tentatively TRBD1 (6 bases). The CDR3 totals 17 residues. Germline loops: CDR1 SEHNR, CDR2 FQNEAQ (reference sequence). Trimming took 5 bases from V and 0 from J, leaving 16 bases between them.

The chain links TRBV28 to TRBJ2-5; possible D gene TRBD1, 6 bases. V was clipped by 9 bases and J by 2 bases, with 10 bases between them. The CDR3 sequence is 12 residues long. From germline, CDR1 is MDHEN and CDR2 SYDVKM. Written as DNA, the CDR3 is TGTGCCAGTAACAGGGCTCAAGAGACCCAGTACTTC. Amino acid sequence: CASNRAQETQYF.

CDR3 DNA sequence: TGCGCCAGCAGCTTGGAGGTCGGGGGGGCCGGAACCGGGGAGCTGTTTTTT. Translating gives CASSLEVGGAGTGELFF. The V call is TRBV5-1, the J call TRBJ2-2, with 8 bases identical to TRBD2. CDR3 length: 17 residues. V was pared by 0 bases and J by 5 bases, with 9 bases of the junction left unmatched. Looked up from germline, CDR1 is SGHRS and CDR2 is YFSETQ.

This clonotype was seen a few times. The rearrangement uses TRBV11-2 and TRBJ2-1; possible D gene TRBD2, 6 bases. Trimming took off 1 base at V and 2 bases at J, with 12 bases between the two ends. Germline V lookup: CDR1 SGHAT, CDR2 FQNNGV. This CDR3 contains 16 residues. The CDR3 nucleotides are TGTGCCAGCAGCTTAGTGGGGCGGGATCCCTACAATGAGCAGTTCTTC. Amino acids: CASSLVGRDPYNEQFF.

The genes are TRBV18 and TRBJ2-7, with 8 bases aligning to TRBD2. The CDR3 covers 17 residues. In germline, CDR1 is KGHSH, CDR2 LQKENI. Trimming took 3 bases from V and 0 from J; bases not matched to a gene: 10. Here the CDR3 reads CASSPAGGGTDSYEQYF. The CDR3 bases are TGTGCCAGCTCACCGGCGGGGGGCGGGACCGACTCCTACGAGCAGTACTTC.

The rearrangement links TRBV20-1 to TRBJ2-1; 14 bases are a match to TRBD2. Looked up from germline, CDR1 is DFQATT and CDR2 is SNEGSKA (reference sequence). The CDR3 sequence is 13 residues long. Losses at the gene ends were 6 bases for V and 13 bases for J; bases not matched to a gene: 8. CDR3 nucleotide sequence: TGCAGTGCACCCGGGACTAGCGGGAGTGCCCAGTTCTTC. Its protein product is CSAPGTSGSAQFF.

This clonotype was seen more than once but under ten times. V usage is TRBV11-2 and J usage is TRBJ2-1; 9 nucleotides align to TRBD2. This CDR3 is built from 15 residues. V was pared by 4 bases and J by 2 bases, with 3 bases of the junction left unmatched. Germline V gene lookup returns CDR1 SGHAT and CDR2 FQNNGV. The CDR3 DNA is TGTGCCAGCAGCTCAGCGGGAGGAACCTACAATGAGCAGTTCTTC. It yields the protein CASSSAGGTYNEQFF.

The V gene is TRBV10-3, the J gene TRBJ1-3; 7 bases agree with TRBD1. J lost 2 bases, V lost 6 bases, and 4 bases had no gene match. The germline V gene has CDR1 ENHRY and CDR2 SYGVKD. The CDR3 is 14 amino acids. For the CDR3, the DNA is TGTGCCATCAGATCCACAGGGGCTGGAAACACCATATATTTT. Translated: CAIRSTGAGNTIYF.

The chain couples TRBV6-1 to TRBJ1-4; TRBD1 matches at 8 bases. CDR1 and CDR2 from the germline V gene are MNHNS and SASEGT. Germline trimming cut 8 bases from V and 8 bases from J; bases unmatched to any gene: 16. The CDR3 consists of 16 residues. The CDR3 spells CASEIRIRGRKEKLFF. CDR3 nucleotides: TGTGCCAGCGAGATCCGCATCAGGGGGCGGAAAGAAAAACTGTTTTTT.

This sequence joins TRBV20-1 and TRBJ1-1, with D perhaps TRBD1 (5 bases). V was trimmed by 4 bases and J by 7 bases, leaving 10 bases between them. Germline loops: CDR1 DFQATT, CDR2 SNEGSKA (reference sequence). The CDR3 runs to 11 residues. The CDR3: CSAKRRGEAFF. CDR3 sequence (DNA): TGCAGTGCTAAGAGGAGGGGTGAAGCTTTCTTT.

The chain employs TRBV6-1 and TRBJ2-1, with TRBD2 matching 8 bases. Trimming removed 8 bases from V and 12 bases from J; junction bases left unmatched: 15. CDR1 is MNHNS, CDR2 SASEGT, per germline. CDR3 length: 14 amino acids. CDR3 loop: CASGSLAGYDAQFF. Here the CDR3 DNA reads TGTGCCAGCGGATCTTTAGCGGGATACGATGCGCAGTTCTTC.

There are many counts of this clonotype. In DNA form, the CDR3 reads TGTGCCAGCAGCTTCGCCGGATCCGCAGATACGCAGTATTTT. Amino acid sequence: CASSFAGSADTQYF. This rearrangement joins TRBV7-2 to TRBJ2-3; D uncertain. Per the germline V gene, CDR1 is SGHTA and CDR2 is FQGNSA. The ends were cut back, 3 bases at V and 4 bases at J, with 11 bases in the middle. The length of the CDR3 is 14 residues.

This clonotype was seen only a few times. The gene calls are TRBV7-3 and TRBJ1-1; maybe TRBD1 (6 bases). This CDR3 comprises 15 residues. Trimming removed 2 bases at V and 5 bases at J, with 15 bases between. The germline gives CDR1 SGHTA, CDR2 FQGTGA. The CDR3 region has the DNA TGTGCCAGCAGCTTATATGGGGGCTGGAGAACTGAAGCTTTCTTT. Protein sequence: CASSLYGGWRTEAFF.

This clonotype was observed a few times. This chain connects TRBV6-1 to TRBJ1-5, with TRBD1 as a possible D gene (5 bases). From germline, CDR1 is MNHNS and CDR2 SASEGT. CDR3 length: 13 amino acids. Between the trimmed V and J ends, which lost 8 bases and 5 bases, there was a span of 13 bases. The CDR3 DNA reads TGTGCCAGCTCTACCCAGGGTGATCAGCCCCAGCATTTT. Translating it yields CASSTQGDQPQHF.

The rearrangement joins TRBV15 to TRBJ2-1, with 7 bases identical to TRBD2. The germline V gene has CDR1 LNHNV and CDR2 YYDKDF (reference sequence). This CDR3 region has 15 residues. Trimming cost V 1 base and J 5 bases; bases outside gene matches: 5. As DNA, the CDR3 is TGTGCCACCAGCAGAGGAGCGGGGTTTAACAATGAGCAGTTCTTC. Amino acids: CATSRGAGFNNEQFF.

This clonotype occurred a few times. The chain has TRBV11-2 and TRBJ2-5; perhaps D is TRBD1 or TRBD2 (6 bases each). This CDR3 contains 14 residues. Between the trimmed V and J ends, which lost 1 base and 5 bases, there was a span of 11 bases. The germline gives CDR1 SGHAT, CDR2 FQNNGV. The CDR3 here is CASSLGGGLETQYF. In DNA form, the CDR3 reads TGTGCCAGCAGCTTAGGAGGGGGGCTGGAGACCCAGTACTTC.

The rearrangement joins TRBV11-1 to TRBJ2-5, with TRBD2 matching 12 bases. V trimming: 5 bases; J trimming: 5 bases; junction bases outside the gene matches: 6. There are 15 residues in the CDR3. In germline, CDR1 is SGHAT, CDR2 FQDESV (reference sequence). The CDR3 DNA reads TGTGCCAGCAGCGAGACTAGCGGGAGTAGGGAGACCCAGTACTTC. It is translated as CASSETSGSRETQYF.

CDR3 DNA sequence: TGTGCCAGCAGTTACAATAAAGCATGGCGTGGCTACACCTTC. Translating gives CASSYNKAWRGYTF. This chain uses TRBV6-5 with TRBJ1-2; no firm D call. This CDR3 contains 14 residues. Trimming took 2 bases from V and 7 from J, leaving 14 bases between them. Per the germline V gene, CDR1 is MNHEY and CDR2 is SVGAGI.